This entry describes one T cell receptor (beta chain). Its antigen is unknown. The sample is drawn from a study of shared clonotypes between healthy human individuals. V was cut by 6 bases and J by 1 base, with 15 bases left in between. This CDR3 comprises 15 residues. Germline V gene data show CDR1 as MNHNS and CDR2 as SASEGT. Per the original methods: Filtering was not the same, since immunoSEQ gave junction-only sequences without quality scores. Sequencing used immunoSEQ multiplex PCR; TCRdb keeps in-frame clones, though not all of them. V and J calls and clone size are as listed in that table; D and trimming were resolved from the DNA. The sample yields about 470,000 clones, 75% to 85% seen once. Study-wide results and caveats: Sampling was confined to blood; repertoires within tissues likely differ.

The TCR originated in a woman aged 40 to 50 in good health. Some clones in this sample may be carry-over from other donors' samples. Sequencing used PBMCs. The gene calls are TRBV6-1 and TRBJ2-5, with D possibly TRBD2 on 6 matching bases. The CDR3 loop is CASREGGGTQETQYF. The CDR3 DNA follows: TGTGCCAGCAGGGAGGGTGGGGGAACCCAAGAGACCCAGTACTTC.